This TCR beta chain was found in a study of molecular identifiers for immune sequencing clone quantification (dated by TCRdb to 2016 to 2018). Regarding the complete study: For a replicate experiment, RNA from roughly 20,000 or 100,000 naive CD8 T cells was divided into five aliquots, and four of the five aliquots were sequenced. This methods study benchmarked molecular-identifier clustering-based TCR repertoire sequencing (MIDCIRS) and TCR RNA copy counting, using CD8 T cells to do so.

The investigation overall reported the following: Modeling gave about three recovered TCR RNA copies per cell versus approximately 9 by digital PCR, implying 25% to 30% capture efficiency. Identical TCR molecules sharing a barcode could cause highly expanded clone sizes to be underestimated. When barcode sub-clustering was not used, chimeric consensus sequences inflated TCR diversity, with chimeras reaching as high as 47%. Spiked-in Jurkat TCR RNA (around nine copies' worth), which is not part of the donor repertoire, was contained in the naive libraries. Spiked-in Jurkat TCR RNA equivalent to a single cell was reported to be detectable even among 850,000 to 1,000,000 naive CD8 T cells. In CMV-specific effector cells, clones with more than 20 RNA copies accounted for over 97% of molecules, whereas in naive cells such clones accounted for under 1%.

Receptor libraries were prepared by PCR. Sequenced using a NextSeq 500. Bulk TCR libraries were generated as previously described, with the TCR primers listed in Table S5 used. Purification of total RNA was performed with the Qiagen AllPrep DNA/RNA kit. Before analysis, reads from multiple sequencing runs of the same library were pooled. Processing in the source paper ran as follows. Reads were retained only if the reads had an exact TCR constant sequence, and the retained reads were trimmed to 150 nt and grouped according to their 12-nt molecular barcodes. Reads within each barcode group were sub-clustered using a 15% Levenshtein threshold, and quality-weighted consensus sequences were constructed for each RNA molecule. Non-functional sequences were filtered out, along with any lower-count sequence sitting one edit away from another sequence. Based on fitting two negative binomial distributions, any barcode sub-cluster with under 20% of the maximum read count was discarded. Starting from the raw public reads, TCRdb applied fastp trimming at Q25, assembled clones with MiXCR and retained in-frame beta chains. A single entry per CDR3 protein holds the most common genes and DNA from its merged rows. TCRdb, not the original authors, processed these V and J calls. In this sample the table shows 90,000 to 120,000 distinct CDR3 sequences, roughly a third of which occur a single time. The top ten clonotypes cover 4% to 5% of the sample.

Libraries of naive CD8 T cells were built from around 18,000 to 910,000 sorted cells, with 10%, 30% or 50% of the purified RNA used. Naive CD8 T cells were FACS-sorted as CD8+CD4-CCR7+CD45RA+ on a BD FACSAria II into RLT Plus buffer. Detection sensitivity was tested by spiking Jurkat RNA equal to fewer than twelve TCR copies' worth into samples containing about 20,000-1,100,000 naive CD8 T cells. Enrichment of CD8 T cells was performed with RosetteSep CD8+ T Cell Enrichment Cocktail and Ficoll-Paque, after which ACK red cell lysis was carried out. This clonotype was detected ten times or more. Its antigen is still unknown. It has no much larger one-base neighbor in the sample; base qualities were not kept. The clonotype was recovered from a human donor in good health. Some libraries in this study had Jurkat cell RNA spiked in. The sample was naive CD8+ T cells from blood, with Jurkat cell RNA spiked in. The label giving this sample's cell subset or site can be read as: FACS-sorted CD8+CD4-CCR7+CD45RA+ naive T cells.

The nucleotide sequence reads TGTGCCATCGTACTAAGCACCGGGGAGCTGTTTTTT. Translated, this is CAIVLSTGELFF. The chain employs TRBV6-6 and TRBJ2-2; the D gene remains uncertain. The trim is 10 bases for V and 4 bases for J, with a gap of 10 bases between the germline ends. The CDR3, from cysteine to phenylalanine, totals 12 residues. Here the CDR3 DNA is all that survives: 36 bases in frame from base 1. CDR1 MNHNY and CDR2 SVGAGI were looked up in the germline V gene (reference sequence).